This passage covers 11 T cell receptor beta chains from one sample sequenced in a study of identical twins. Via MiXCR, TCRdb re-called the 5' RACE reads, giving one row per CDR3 protein. The table includes under 450,000 distinct CDR3 sequences, less than 20% detected once. Sequencing was carried out using naive T cells sorted from blood. Receptor source: a middle-aged man in good health.

The chain joins TRBV4-3 to TRBJ2-4; D gene uncertain. The CDR3 is made up of 14 amino acids. V was trimmed by 3 bases and J by 0 bases, leaving 6 bases between them. The V gene's germline CDR1 is LGHNA and CDR2 YSLEER. DNA of the CDR3: TGCGCCAGCAGCCAGAACGTAGCCAAAAACATTCAGTACTTC. The encoded protein is CASSQNVAKNIQYF.

The V gene is TRBV4-3, the J gene TRBJ2-7; TRBD1 or TRBD2 may be the D gene (5 bases each). CDR3 length: 14 residues. Trimming took 0 bases from V and 4 from J, leaving 10 bases between them. CDR1 is LGHNA, CDR2 YSLEER, per germline. CDR3 residues: CASSQDHGAYEQYF. The CDR3 DNA sequence: TGCGCCAGCAGCCAAGATCACGGGGCGTACGAGCAGTACTTC.

This clonotype was found many times. The chain links TRBV7-9 to TRBJ2-7; the D gene could be TRBD1 or TRBD2 (5 bases each). This CDR3 region has 13 residues. CDR1 is SEHNR and CDR2 is FQNEAQ in the germline V gene (reference sequence). The V end was cut by 5 bases, the J end by 4 bases, with 12 bases between. The CDR3 reads CASSPFGGYEQYF. Written as DNA, the CDR3 is TGTGCCAGCAGCCCGTTTGGGGGTTACGAGCAGTACTTC.

The chain combines TRBV28 with TRBJ2-1, with D unclear. Germline V gives CDR1 MDHEN, CDR2 SYDVKM. Trimming stripped 5 bases from V and 6 bases from J, with 17 bases between. The CDR3 is made up of 15 amino acids. Here the CDR3 reads CASSLNLWARNEQFF. In nucleotides, the CDR3 is TGTGCCAGCAGTCTTAATCTTTGGGCTCGCAATGAGCAGTTCTTC.

Many counts were recorded for this clonotype. The CDR3: CASRYSGLTGELFF. Written as DNA, the CDR3 is TGTGCCAGCAGATATAGCGGACTCACCGGGGAGCTGTTTTTT. The rearrangement joins TRBV2 to TRBJ2-2, with TRBD2 as a possible D gene (6 bases). The CDR3 contains 14 residues. With 6 bases removed from V and 4 bases from J, the gap between germline ends came to 12 bases. The germline V gene encodes CDR1 SNHLY and CDR2 FYNNEI. Using reference TRBV2 and TRBJ2-2 for the parts outside the CDR3, the full variable domain is EPEVTQTPSHQVTQMGQEVILRCVPISNHLYFYWYRQILGQKVEFLVSFYNNEISEKSEIFDDQFSVERPDGSNFTLKIRSTKLEDSAMYFCASRYSGLTGELFFGEGSRLTVL.

This clonotype was found many times. The chain joins TRBV20-1 to TRBJ1-5, with no clear D. The germline CDR1 and CDR2 sequences are DFQATT and SNEGSKA (reference sequence). V lost 3 bases and J lost 3, with 9 bases in between. This CDR3 comprises 13 residues. The CDR3 nucleotides read TGCAGTGCTAGTGGGCAGTTCAATCAGCCCCAGCATTTT. It yields the protein CSASGQFNQPQHF.

At least ten counts were recorded for this clonotype. The V gene is TRBV3-1, the J gene TRBJ1-1; no clear D. V gave up 1 base and J gave up 7 bases, with 10 bases separating them. Germline CDR1 reads LGHDT; CDR2 reads YNNKEL (reference sequence). This CDR3 region has 13 residues. The CDR3 nucleotides read TGTGCCAGCAGCCAAGGGGAGACGGTTGAAGCTTTCTTT. Amino acid sequence: CASSQGETVEAFF.

This clonotype was seen ten or more times. J is TRBJ2-7 and V is TRBV12-3 or TRBV12-4, with D possibly TRBD2 on 6 matching bases. V was cut by 8 bases and J by 3 bases, with 11 bases left in between. The CDR3 spans 12 residues. In nucleotides, the CDR3 is TGTGCCAGCGCGGAGGGATTCTACGAGCAGTACTTC. Protein sequence: CASAEGFYEQYF.

This rearrangement joins TRBV6-5 to TRBJ2-1; D is unclear. The CDR3 contains 14 residues. Trimming pared 2 bases from V and 8 bases from J, leaving 13 bases between. Germline loops: CDR1 MNHEY, CDR2 SVGAGI. CDR3 sequence reads: CASSYLLEVHEQFF. The CDR3 DNA reads as TGTGCCAGCAGTTACCTCTTAGAGGTCCATGAGCAGTTCTTC.

J is TRBJ1-1 and V is TRBV7-8; D remains ambiguous. V lost 5 bases to trimming and J lost 5 bases, with 12 bases between them. The CDR3 totals 13 residues. Germline values: CDR1 SGHVS, CDR2 FQNEAQ. The CDR3 DNA reads as TGTGCCAGCAGCCCCTTAACATGGACTGAAGCTTTCTTT. This sequence encodes CASSPLTWTEAFF.

This clonotype appeared a few times. J is TRBJ2-7 and V is TRBV27; tentative D call: TRBD2 (5 bases). Germline lookup yields CDR1 MNHEY and CDR2 SMNVEV (reference sequence). V lost 5 bases and J 7 bases, leaving 18 bases between the germline ends. The CDR3 runs to 14 residues. CDR3 sequence (DNA): TGTGCCAGCAGTGCCGGATTCCAGGAGGTGGAGCAGTACTTC. Its protein is CASSAGFQEVEQYF.